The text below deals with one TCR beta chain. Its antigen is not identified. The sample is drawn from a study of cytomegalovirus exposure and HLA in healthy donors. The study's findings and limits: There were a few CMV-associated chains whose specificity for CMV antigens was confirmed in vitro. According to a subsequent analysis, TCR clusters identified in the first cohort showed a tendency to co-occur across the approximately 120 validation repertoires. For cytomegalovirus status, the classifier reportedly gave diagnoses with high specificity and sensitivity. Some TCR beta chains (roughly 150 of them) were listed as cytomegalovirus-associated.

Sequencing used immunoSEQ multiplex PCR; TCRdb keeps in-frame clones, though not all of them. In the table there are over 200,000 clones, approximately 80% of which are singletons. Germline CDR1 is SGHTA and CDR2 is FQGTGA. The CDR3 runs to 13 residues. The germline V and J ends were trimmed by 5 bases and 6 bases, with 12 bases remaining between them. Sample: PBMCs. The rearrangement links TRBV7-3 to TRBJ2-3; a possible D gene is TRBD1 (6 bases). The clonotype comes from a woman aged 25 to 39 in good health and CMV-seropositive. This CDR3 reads CASSKYREDTQYF. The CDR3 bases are TGTGCCAGCAGCAAGTACAGGGAGGATACGCAGTATTTT.